Each of the 16 T cell receptor beta chains below was sequenced from the same sample in a study of Graves' ophthalmopathy and Graves' hyperthyroidism. RNA transcripts served as template for amplifying TCR beta CDR3 sequences. Amplification began with first-round RT-PCR using HTBI primers, then second-round multiplex PCR was performed. TCRdb ran MiXCR on the multiplex PCR reads and lists one entry per CDR3 protein. The table records approximately 640,000 distinct CDR3 sequences, over 40% of them present only once. Sample: peripheral blood. Every receptor here comes from an adult man with Graves' ophthalmopathy.

This clonotype came up many times. The chain combines TRBV4-2 with TRBJ2-5; 9 bases fit TRBD2. The V segment lost 0 bases and the J segment 5 bases; nucleotides outside the gene matches: 7. Per germline, CDR1 LGHNA and CDR2 YNFKEQ. CDR3 size: 16 residues. DNA for the CDR3: TGTGCCAGCAGCCAAGATCTTGCGGGGGGGCACGAGACCCAGTACTTC. Translated, it gives CASSQDLAGGHETQYF.

This clonotype was picked up many times. The rearrangement uses TRBV24-1 and TRBJ2-5, with a possible D match to TRBD2 (6 bases). The germline CDR1 and CDR2 sequences are KGHDR and SFDVKD. The V and J ends lost 5 bases and 1 base respectively, with 16 bases between them. The CDR3 runs 16 residues. The CDR3 sequence is CATSGVDRDFQETQYF. The DNA for the CDR3 is TGTGCCACCAGTGGCGTTGACCGGGACTTCCAAGAGACCCAGTACTTC.

CDR3 sequence reads: CSALGGIGELFF. The CDR3 DNA is TGCAGTGCTCTAGGGGGGATCGGGGAGCTGTTTTTT. The chain joins TRBV20-1 to TRBJ2-2, with D possibly called TRBD1 or TRBD2 (6 bases each). This CDR3 is 12 amino acids long. Trimming pared 5 bases from V and 7 bases from J, leaving 11 bases between. In germline, CDR1 is DFQATT, CDR2 SNEGSKA (reference sequence).

As concerns this clonotype: Given a much more abundant clone one base away, this may be a read error. The CDR3 loop is CASSLAGAERYF. The DNA of the CDR3 is TGTGCCAGCAGTTTGGCGGGGGCGGAGCGGTACTTC. The rearrangement uses TRBV7-9 and TRBJ2-7; weak D call: TRBD2 (7 bases). The CDR3 loop spans 12 amino acids. In germline, CDR1 is SEHNR, CDR2 FQNEAQ (reference sequence).

The chain combines TRBV20-1 with TRBJ1-2, with D unresolved. The CDR3 extends over 13 amino acids. The ends were cut back, 1 base at V and 7 bases at J, with 13 bases in the middle. CDR1 and CDR2 (germline): DFQATT, SNEGSKA (reference sequence). The CDR3 DNA reads TGCAGTGCTAGAGCCGGCGGAGGTCGTGGCTACACCTTC. It specifies CSARAGGGRGYTF.

This clonotype has more than one count but fewer than ten. This rearrangement joins TRBV24-1 to TRBJ2-2; D is unresolved. V dropped 6 bases and J dropped 5 bases, with 0 bases sitting between them. The CDR3 contains 10 residues. CDR1 is KGHDR, CDR2 SFDVKD, per germline. The CDR3 nucleotides are TGTGCCACCAGTACCGGGGAGCTGTTTTTT. This encodes CATSTGELFF.

This clonotype was observed once. V and J are TRBV25-1 and TRBJ2-7; D remains unclear. Germline assignment: CDR1 MGHDK and CDR2 SYGVNS. The CDR3 is 15 amino acids. V gave up 3 bases and J gave up 5 bases, with 17 bases separating them. Here the CDR3 reads CASSDELMGSHEQYF. The DNA of the CDR3 is TGTGCCAGCAGTGATGAGCTGATGGGAAGTCACGAGCAGTACTTC.

The chain recombines TRBV7-9 with TRBJ1-1; tentatively, D is TRBD1 (6 bases). The CDR3 is 11 amino acids. Looked up from germline, CDR1 is SEHNR and CDR2 is FQNEAQ (reference sequence). V dropped 5 bases and J dropped 10 bases, with 11 bases sitting between them. CDR3 bases: TGTGCCAGCAGCGCACGGGGGGCAGCTTTCTTT. Translating gives CASSARGAAFF. Full variable domain (missing parts from reference TRBV7-9 and TRBJ1-1): DTGVSQNPRHKITKRGQNVTFRCDPISEHNRLYWYRQTLGQGPEFLTYFQNEAQLEKSRLLSDRFSAERPKGSFSTLEIQRTEQGDSAMYLCASSARGAAFFGQGTRLTVV.

This clonotype was found a few times. The chain carries TRBV19 and TRBJ1-2; tentative D call: TRBD1 (6 bases). This CDR3 is 14 amino acids long. The V gene's germline CDR1 is LNHDA and CDR2 SQIVND (reference sequence). The V end was cut by 4 bases, the J end by 4 bases, with 13 bases between. The CDR3 nucleotides read TGTGCCAGTAGTACCGGACAGTTTAGCTATGGCTACACCTTC. Protein: CASSTGQFSYGYTF.

The V call is TRBV10-3, the J call TRBJ1-5; D ambiguous. The V gene's germline CDR1 is ENHRY and CDR2 SYGVKD. This CDR3 is built from 12 residues. Deletions cut 6 bases from V and 11 bases from J, with 14 bases between. CDR3 in DNA: TGTGCCATCAGCCCAGTCCCAGAGACCCAGCATTTT. Translating gives CAISPVPETQHF.

At least ten counts were recorded for this clonotype. V usage is TRBV20-1 and J usage is TRBJ1-5; D remains ambiguous. The length of the CDR3 is 13 residues. V gave up 6 bases and J gave up 3 bases, with 12 bases separating them. CDR1 and CDR2 (germline): DFQATT, SNEGSKA (reference sequence). The CDR3 DNA follows: TGCAGTGCCCCCGGCGGCCCCAATCAGCCCCAGCATTTT. Translation: CSAPGGPNQPQHF.

The rearrangement links TRBV6-6 to TRBJ2-5, with D uncertain. Trimming left V 6 bases short and J 2 bases short, with 19 bases between. Germline CDR1 MNHNY, CDR2 SVGAGI (reference sequence). There are 16 residues in the CDR3. The CDR3 DNA sequence: TGTGCCAGCAGGGGGTTGGACGCCGGTTTGCAAGAGACCCAGTACTTC. This sequence encodes CASRGLDAGLQETQYF.

The chain is built from TRBV11-1 and TRBJ2-5; D is uncertain. Trimming pared 5 bases from V and 1 base from J, leaving 17 bases between. In germline, CDR1 is SGHAT, CDR2 FQDESV (reference sequence). The CDR3 loop spans 16 amino acids. Here the CDR3 reads CASSQESNGGQETQYF. As DNA, the CDR3 is TGTGCCAGCAGCCAAGAAAGTAATGGCGGCCAAGAGACCCAGTACTTC.

This clonotype was seen at least ten times. V gene TRBV25-1 combines with J gene TRBJ2-7; TRBD2 matches at 12 bases. The CDR3 consists of 13 residues. With V trimmed by 8 bases and J by 3 bases, 2 bases remained unmatched. Germline lookup yields CDR1 MGHDK and CDR2 SYGVNS. The CDR3 nucleotides are TGTGCCAGCCAGACTAGCGGGAGCTACGAGCAGTACTTC. It translates to CASQTSGSYEQYF.

This clonotype was detected ten times or more. V is TRBV9 and J is TRBJ1-6, with D possibly TRBD1 on 6 matching bases. CDR1 and CDR2 from the germline V gene are SGDLS and YYNGEE. This CDR3 contains 15 residues. V lost 4 bases, J lost 6 bases, and 14 bases lay in between. CDR3 region: CASSPPTGINSPLHF. CDR3 nucleotides: TGTGCCAGCAGCCCTCCCACAGGGATTAATTCACCCCTCCACTTT.

This clonotype was seen repeatedly, ten times or more. The V gene is TRBV5-8, the J gene TRBJ2-5; 9 nucleotides align to TRBD2. Germline values: CDR1 SGHTS, CDR2 YDEGEE. The CDR3 consists of 14 residues. Unmatched junction bases numbered 4, after V lost 4 bases and J lost 3 bases. CDR3 amino acids: CASSPSGTEETQYF. The CDR3 DNA reads TGTGCCAGCAGCCCTAGCGGGACAGAAGAGACCCAGTACTTC.